The following is a TCR beta chain sequence with its context. Many counts were recorded for this clonotype. The antigen it recognizes is unknown. Base qualities were left out, and no much larger clone turns up one base away. The data stem from a study of T cell repertoires in cytomegalovirus infection (dated by TCRdb to about 2019). About the study as a whole: Because public TCR beta signatures pointed to carriage of CMV infection together with the matching HLA type, the HLA type of each donor mattered for the analysis.

For this chain, trimming is 6 bases at the V end and 8 bases at the J end, and the number of junction bases without a gene match is 6. The germline V gene supplies CDR1 SQVTM and CDR2 ANQGSEA. The CDR3 covers 11 residues, taking in both the cysteine and the phenylalanine. The read is trimmed to its CDR3 DNA, 33 bases read in frame from base 1. The run used an Illumina HiSeq 1500. In-frame beta chains were kept once TCRdb had trimmed the public reads at Q25 with fastp and called clones with MiXCR. CDR3 protein sequences are deduplicated, and each keeps its most common genes and DNA. In this sample the table shows approximately 250,000 distinct CDR3 sequences, over 9% of which occur a single time. The top ten hold 1.5% to 2% of the sample. Paper-wide results and their limitations: In both this cohort and an independent approximately 370-donor cohort, the cumulative frequency of public TCR beta family members distinguished carriers of CMV infection plus the relevant HLA type. The ex vivo response was dominated by HLA-C-restricted CMV-specific TCR beta clonotypes, which also provided the single most frequent clonotype in two of eight donors.

The V and J segments used are TRBV29-1 and TRBJ1-2; TRBD1 aligns with 7 central bases. The TCR was taken from a human donor in good health (CMV status not recorded). Some clones in this sample may be carry-over from other donors' samples. Sequences were obtained from PBMCs. The CDR3 in this case is CSVDRRGGYTF. The nucleotide sequence reads TGCAGCGTGGACAGGCGCGGGGGCTACACCTTC.